One sample yielded the 31 T cell receptor delta chains listed below, sequenced in a study of gamma-delta chains in newborns, infants, children. TCRdb reapplied CATT to the reads. This table holds a few thousand delta-chain clones, more than 3% found once. Sequencing was performed on blood. The receptor source for this set is a child who was a newborn, infant or young child, either healthy, febrile or measles-vaccinated (not recorded which).

Of note for this clone: A far more abundant clone sits one base away, making this likely a read error. Other DNA sequences within the sample encode an identical CDR3. This chain joins TRDV2 and TRDJ3; 12 bases agree with TRDD3. The germline CDR1 and CDR2 sequences are GEAIGNYY and EKD. The CDR3 has 19 residues. CDR3 residues: CACDTVWGIRSWDTRQMFF. DNA for the CDR3: TGTGCCTGTGACACCGTCTGGGGGATACGCTCCTGGGACACCCGACAAATGTTTTTC.

Relative to its sample, this clone is medium-sized. This chain joins TRDV2 and TRDJ3; TRDD3 matches 12 bases. The CDR3 consists of 17 residues. J lost 2 bases, V lost 3 bases, and 1 base had no gene match. Germline CDR1 and CDR2: GEAIGNYY and EKD. CDR3 protein: CACDYWGIPWDTRQMFF. As DNA, the CDR3 is TGTGCCTGTGACTACTGGGGGATACCCTGGGACACCCGACAGATGTTTTTC.

This clone is medium-sized (0.01 to 0.1%). The identical CDR3 is also encoded by other nucleotide sequences in the sample. V gene TRDV1 combines with J gene TRDJ4; D is tentatively TRDD2 or TRDD3 (5 bases each). Trimming pared 6 bases from V and 4 bases from J, leaving 42 bases between. Germline assignment: CDR1 TSWWSYY and CDR2 QGS. This CDR3 contains 22 residues. The CDR3 bases are TGTGCTCTTGGTTCTAGAACGAGGTTTCCTTTTGCGTGGGATGCCCCTTATTCACCCCTGATCTTT. Translating it yields CALGSRTRFPFAWDAPYSPLIF.

This clone is categorized as medium-sized. Different DNA sequences within this sample yield the same CDR3. The chain has TRDV2 and TRDJ3, with 13 bases matching TRDD3. With 0 bases clipped from V and 2 bases from J, the junction kept 3 bases outside the gene matches. The CDR3 extends over 19 amino acids. Germline V gene data show CDR1 as GEAIGNYY and CDR2 as EKD. CDR3 residues: CACDTVLGDTAWDTRQMFF. The CDR3 bases are TGTGCCTGTGACACCGTACTGGGGGATACGGCCTGGGACACCCGACAGATGTTTTTC.

This clone was detected a few times. For this DNA, TCRdb reports the protein of a much larger clone, which diverges at residue 3, most likely from a read error; the protein presented here is translated directly from the DNA. As DNA, the CDR3 is TGTGCCCGTGACACCTTGGGGGATTTCTCCTGGGACACCCGACAGATGTTTTTC. It yields the protein CARDTLGDFSWDTRQMFF. The chain uses TRDV2 and TRDJ3, with 8 bases fitting TRDD3. Per germline, CDR1 GEAIGNYY and CDR2 EKD. The CDR3 length is 18 residues.

As for this clone: TCRdb assigns this DNA the protein of a much larger clone, which departs from its translation at residue 8; this likely reflects a read error, and the protein shown comes from translating the DNA. The gene calls are TRDV2 and TRDJ3, with TRDD3 identical over 8 bases. V lost 2 bases to trimming and J lost 2 bases; unmatched junction nucleotides: 4. The CDR3 is made up of 17 amino acids. From germline, CDR1 is GEAIGNYY and CDR2 EKD. CDR3 nucleotide sequence: TGTGCCTGTGACATACTGGGGGTTACCTGGGACACCCGACAGATGTTTTTC. As protein: CACDILGVTWDTRQMFF.

This clone has more than one count but fewer than ten. This may come from a read error, since a much larger clone is one base off. This chain's CDR3 is CACDTLSSTGGLSSRDTRQMFF. Written as DNA, the CDR3 is TGTGCCTGTGACACCCTATCCTCAACTGGGGGCCTAAGCTCCCGGGACACCCGACAGATGTTTTTC. V and J are TRDV2 and TRDJ3; TRDD3 matches at 8 bases. Germline V CDR1 and CDR2: GEAIGNYY, EKD. The CDR3 runs 22 residues.

This clone was detected a few times. The germline gene is not matched at one end of the junction; a read error may be the cause. The same CDR3 can be traced to other DNA sequences in this sample. This rearrangement joins TRDV2 to TRDJ3; tentatively, D is TRDD3 (5 bases). Germline V gene lookup returns CDR1 GEAIGNYY and CDR2 EKD. The CDR3 covers 14 residues. The CDR3 reads CACDVLGDTRQMFF. The DNA of the CDR3 is TGTGCTTGTGACGTACTGGGGGACACCCGACAGATGTTTTTC.

This clone was seen only a few times. Being one base from a much bigger clone, this may be a read error. At the DNA level, this CDR3 is encoded by other sequences in the same sample as well. V is TRDV2 and J is TRDJ3; TRDD3 agrees at 9 bases. This CDR3 spans 20 amino acids. The V segment lost 4 bases and the J segment 0 bases; nucleotides outside the gene matches: 12. The germline V gene encodes CDR1 GEAIGNYY and CDR2 EKD. The CDR3 nucleotides are TGTGCCTGTGATACCGGGGGTACTGGGGGACCCTCCTGGGACACCCGACAGATGTTTTTC. Protein sequence: CACDTGGTGGPSWDTRQMFF.

This clone is labeled medium-sized. The chain joins TRDV2 to TRDJ3; the match to TRDD3 covers 12 bases. With 0 bases clipped from V and 0 bases from J, the junction kept 8 bases outside the gene matches. CDR3 length: 21 amino acids. Germline values: CDR1 GEAIGNYY, CDR2 EKD. The CDR3 reads CACDTELGDTRSSWDTRQMFF. The CDR3 nucleotides are TGTGCCTGTGACACCGAGCTGGGGGATACGCGAAGCTCCTGGGACACCCGACAGATGTTTTTC.

This clone rates as medium-sized (0.01 to 0.1%). The chain employs TRDV3 and TRDJ1; TRDD3 matches 11 bases. With 4 bases clipped from V and 4 bases from J, the junction kept 17 bases outside the gene matches. CDR1 and CDR2 (germline): TVYSNPD, GDNSRS (reference sequence). The CDR3 sequence is 17 residues long. CDR3 residues: CASTGSSLGDSVDKLIF. The CDR3 DNA sequence: TGTGCCTCTACCGGTTCTTCACTGGGGGATAGTGTCGATAAACTCATCTTT.

This clone was counted a few times. TCRdb lists the protein of a much larger clone for this DNA, which differs at residue 13, so this is likely a read error; the protein given here is translated from the DNA itself. V is TRDV2 and J is TRDJ3; 7 bases line up with TRDD3. CDR3 length: 18 amino acids. CDR1 GEAIGNYY and CDR2 EKD come from the germline V gene. CDR3 nucleotides: TGTGCCTGTGACACCGGTTGGGGGAGCTCCTGGGACAACCGACAGATGTTTTTC. Amino acids: CACDTGWGSSWDNRQMFF.

This clone was observed a few times. A far larger clone is a single base away, which makes a read error likely. The CDR3 protein is CACDTGGLSSSWDTRQMFF. The CDR3 DNA is TGTGCCTGTGACACTGGTGGGCTTTCAAGCTCCTGGGACACCCGACAGATGTTTTTC. This chain joins TRDV2 and TRDJ3; D not resolved. Trimming shortened V by 1 base and J by 0 bases, and 15 bases separated the two germline ends. Germline loops: CDR1 GEAIGNYY, CDR2 EKD. The CDR3 extends over 19 amino acids.

This clone was seen a few times. The chain has TRDV2 and TRDJ3; 7 bases match TRDD3. The CDR3 is made up of 18 amino acids. Trimming took 7 bases from V and 0 from J; bases not matched to a gene: 11. Germline V CDR1 and CDR2: GEAIGNYY, EKD. CDR3 loop: CACGVLGTSSWDTRQMFF. The CDR3 DNA reads as TGTGCCTGCGGCGTACTGGGGACGAGCTCCTGGGACACCCGACAGATGTTTTTC.

This clone has more than one count but fewer than ten. The protein recorded in TCRdb matches a much larger clone and deviates from this DNA's translation at residue 15, suggesting a read error; the protein here is obtained by translating the DNA. Within the sample, other DNA sequences also encode this same CDR3. CDR3 DNA: TGTGCCTGTGACACTGGGGGATATGCGTCCTGGGACACCCGACGGATGTTTTTC. Its translation is CACDTGGYASWDTRRMFF. This rearrangement joins TRDV2 to TRDJ3; 9 nucleotides align to TRDD3. There are 18 residues in the CDR3. Germline V gene sequence: CDR1 GEAIGNYY, CDR2 EKD.

This clone was recorded a few times. The protein given by TCRdb reflects a much larger clone and differs at residue 14 from this DNA's translation, likely from a read error; the protein shown is the DNA's translation. The chain has TRDV2 and TRDJ3; weak D call: TRDD3 (5 bases). The germline CDR1 and CDR2 sequences are GEAIGNYY and EKD. There are 17 residues in the CDR3. The CDR3 here is CACDALTGSWDTRRMFF. The CDR3 nucleotides read TGTGCCTGTGACGCCCTTACTGGCTCCTGGGACACCCGACGGATGTTTTTC.

As for this clone: This is likely an artifact of a read error, given a far larger clone one base away. The gene calls are TRDV2 and TRDJ3, with a possible D match to TRDD3 (6 bases). V gave up 3 bases and J gave up 0 bases, with 17 bases separating them. Germline CDR1 and CDR2: GEAIGNYY and EKD. This CDR3 has 19 residues. The CDR3 coding sequence is TGTGCCTGTGACGCCGCCTGGGGTTATCGCTCCTGGGACACCCGACAGATGTTTTTC. Amino acids: CACDAAWGYRSWDTRQMFF.

As regards this clone: This may stem from a read error, because a much larger clone lies one nucleotide away. This sequence joins TRDV2 and TRDJ3; 10 nucleotides match TRDD3. J was trimmed by 2 bases and V by 0 bases; bases with no gene match: 12. This CDR3 contains 21 residues. The germline V gene encodes CDR1 GEAIGNYY and CDR2 EKD. The CDR3 spells CACDTGEWGIHRTWDTRQMFF. CDR3 coding DNA: TGTGCCTGTGACACCGGGGAATGGGGGATACATCGAACCTGGGACACCCGACAGATGTTTTTC.

On this clone itself: TCRdb has a much larger clone's protein, which differs at residue 8 from the translation of this DNA, likely because of a read error; what is shown is the protein translated from the DNA. CDR3 nucleotide sequence: TGTGCCTGTGACACCGTGGGGGGTACTTTGACAGCACAACTCTTCTTT. It codes for CACDTVGGTLTAQLFF. The chain links TRDV2 to TRDJ2, with a tentative D call TRDD3 (6 bases). Between the trimmed V and J ends, which lost 0 bases and 0 bases, there was a span of 10 bases. The CDR3 extends over 16 amino acids. Germline loops: CDR1 GEAIGNYY, CDR2 EKD.

As concerns this clone: This likely reflects a read error, since a far larger clone is one base away. J is TRDJ3 and V is TRDV2, with D tentatively TRDD2 or TRDD3 (5 bases each). The length of the CDR3 is 19 residues. Trimming stripped 3 bases from V and 0 bases from J, with 17 bases between. CDR1 is GEAIGNYY and CDR2 is EKD in the germline V gene. The chain's CDR3 is CACDAYRGPSSWDTRQMFF. The CDR3 nucleotides read TGTGCCTGTGACGCCTACCGGGGGCCTAGCTCCTGGGACACCCGACAGATGTTTTTC.

Remarks on this clone: A much bigger clone sits one base away, suggesting this may be a read error. The V gene is TRDV2, the J gene TRDJ2; 9 bases are a match to TRDD3. V dropped 4 bases and J dropped 4; count of bases not matched to a gene: 6. Germline CDR1 is GEAIGNYY and CDR2 is EKD. The CDR3 spans 15 residues. For the CDR3, the DNA is TGTGCCTGTGAACCACTGGGGGACACGACAGCACAACTCTTCTTT. It translates to CACEPLGDTTAQLFF.

As to this clone: With only one base between it and a far larger clone, this is likely a read error. Different DNA sequences within this sample yield the same CDR3. The rearrangement joins TRDV2 to TRDJ1; no definite D call. V was shortened by 2 bases and J by 2 bases, with 5 bases between the two germline ends. The CDR3 sequence is 12 residues long. CDR1 is GEAIGNYY, CDR2 EKD, per germline. The CDR3 here is CACDNYTDKLIF. As DNA, the CDR3 is TGTGCCTGTGACAACTATACCGATAAACTCATCTTT.

This clone was detected only a few times. A much bigger clone sits one base away, suggesting this may be a read error. The identical CDR3 is also encoded by other nucleotide sequences in the sample. The gene calls are TRDV1 and TRDJ1, with TRDD3 identical over 8 bases. This CDR3 has 18 residues. The germline CDR1 and CDR2 sequences are TSWWSYY and QGS. Written as DNA, the CDR3 is TGTGCTCTTGGGGAACGAGGGACTGGGGGTTCGTACACCGATAAACTCATTTTT. Encoded protein: CALGERGTGGSYTDKLIF.

This clone occurred a few times. With a far larger clone one base away, a read error is the likely cause. The same CDR3 also results from other DNA sequences found in this sample. The chain couples TRDV2 to TRDJ3; D is unresolved. The CDR3 has 18 residues. V lost 0 bases, J lost 0 bases, and 11 bases lay in between. Germline V gene sequence: CDR1 GEAIGNYY, CDR2 EKD. The CDR3 DNA reads TGTGCCTGTGACACCGTGGGAGAGAGCTCCTGGGACACCCGACAGATGTTTTTC. Translated, it gives CACDTVGESSWDTRQMFF.

In its sample, this clone is medium-sized. Other DNA sequences in the sample encode the same CDR3. V and J are TRDV2 and TRDJ3; 9 bases match TRDD3. Germline CDR1 GEAIGNYY, CDR2 EKD. The CDR3 extends over 22 amino acids. With V trimmed by 0 bases and J by 1 base, 15 bases remained unmatched. Here the CDR3 DNA reads TGTGCCTGTGACACCCTATGGGGGATAAGGGACGAAGGTTCCTGGGACACCCGACAGATGTTTTTC. Translated, it gives CACDTLWGIRDEGSWDTRQMFF.

As to this clone: The protein TCRdb gives is from a much larger clone and does not agree with this DNA's translation at residue 4, likely a read error; the protein shown here comes from the DNA. The chain couples TRDV2 to TRDJ3, with TRDD3 identical over 13 bases. J lost 0 bases, V lost 5 bases, and 9 bases had no gene match. Germline V CDR1 and CDR2: GEAIGNYY, EKD. The CDR3 sequence is 20 residues long. CDR3 sequence reads: CACGVLGDTPVSWDTRQMFF. The CDR3 DNA reads as TGTGCCTGTGGCGTACTGGGGGATACGCCGGTCTCCTGGGACACCCGACAGATGTTTTTC.

A remark on this clone: A far larger clone differs by one base, so this is likely a read error. The CDR3 is CACGTAGDWGIRSWDTRQMFF. Here the CDR3 DNA reads TGTGCCTGTGGCACGGCTGGGGACTGGGGGATACGCTCCTGGGACACCCGACAGATGTTTTTC. This chain uses TRDV2 with TRDJ3; 13 bases line up with TRDD3. Trimming cost V 5 bases and J 0 bases; bases outside gene matches: 12. The germline gives CDR1 GEAIGNYY, CDR2 EKD. The CDR3 totals 21 residues.

As to this clone: A clone one base away is much larger, so this may be a read error. In the same sample, other DNA sequences code for this CDR3. The CDR3 DNA reads TGTGCCTGTGACACCGTGCCCACTGGGGGGTCCACAACCGATAAACTCATCTTT. Translation: CACDTVPTGGSTTDKLIF. This chain joins TRDV2 and TRDJ1, with 8 bases fitting TRDD3. The germline gives CDR1 GEAIGNYY, CDR2 EKD. The CDR3 is 18 amino acids. Unmatched junction bases numbered 13, after V lost 0 bases and J lost 2 bases.

This clone has only a few counts. This may come from a read error, since a much larger clone is one base off. The same CDR3 is also encoded by other DNA sequences in this sample. The J gene is TRDJ3, the V gene TRDV2; a possible D gene is TRDD3 (6 bases). V was shortened by 7 bases and J by 3 bases, with 18 bases between the two germline ends. The length of the CDR3 is 17 residues. Germline V gene sequence: CDR1 GEAIGNYY, CDR2 EKD. CDR3 in amino acids: CACGLGVQHWDTRQMFF. CDR3 DNA sequence: TGTGCCTGCGGACTGGGAGTCCAACACTGGGACACCCGACAGATGTTTTTC.

This clone was seen more than once but under ten times. This may be a read error, as it is one base from a much larger clone. The chain links TRDV2 to TRDJ3; 12 nucleotides match TRDD3. V was pared by 0 bases and J by 0 bases, with 2 bases of the junction left unmatched. This CDR3 is built from 19 residues. CDR1 is GEAIGNYY, CDR2 EKD, per germline. The CDR3 is CACDTAWGIRSWDTRQMFF. CDR3 DNA sequence: TGTGCCTGTGACACCGCCTGGGGGATACGCTCCTGGGACACCCGACAGATGTTTTTC.

By sample fraction, this clone is medium-sized. It differs at one base from a far larger clone, so likely a read error. The chain recombines TRDV2 with TRDJ2; 8 bases match TRDD3. V shed 0 bases, J shed 6 bases, and the junction held 2 bases outside the gene matches. The CDR3 is made up of 14 amino acids. Germline CDR1 GEAIGNYY, CDR2 EKD. CDR3 nucleotides: TGTGCCTGTGACACCTGGGGGATGGCAGCACAACTCTTCTTT. Protein: CACDTWGMAAQLFF.